This TCR beta chain was captured in a study of shared clonotypes between healthy human individuals. Study findings and constraints: Estimated richness values were generally larger in naive subsets than in memory subsets. A few donors had 4% to 5% of their naive CD4 clonotypes in common.

This CDR3 is built from 13 residues. The germline V gene has CDR1 SEHNR and CDR2 FQNEAQ (reference sequence). Trimming left V 0 bases short and J 6 bases short, with 9 bases between. Profiling relied on immunoSEQ multiplex PCR, and the TCRdb table lists in-frame clones only, not all of them. The sample holds about 820,000 clones, approximately 92% seen once. Comments on this clone: Its specificity is unknown.

The naive CD8 subset, CD45RO-negative cells positively selected for CCR7, excluded terminally differentiated effector memory CD45RA+ cells. Material: naive CD8+ T cells sorted from blood. This chain links TRBV7-9 with TRBJ2-7; D not certain. This TCR derives from a young man in good health. In nucleotides, the CDR3 is TGTGCCAGCAGCTTAGCGCCTAAACGCGAGCAGTACTTC. This translates into CASSLAPKREQYF. Together with reference TRBV7-9 and TRBJ2-7, the CDR3 gives the full variable domain: DTGVSQNPRHKITKRGQNVTFRCDPISEHNRLYWYRQTLGQGPEFLTYFQNEAQLEKSRLLSDRFSAERPKGSFSTLEIQRTEQGDSAMYLCASSLAPKREQYFGPGTRLTVT.